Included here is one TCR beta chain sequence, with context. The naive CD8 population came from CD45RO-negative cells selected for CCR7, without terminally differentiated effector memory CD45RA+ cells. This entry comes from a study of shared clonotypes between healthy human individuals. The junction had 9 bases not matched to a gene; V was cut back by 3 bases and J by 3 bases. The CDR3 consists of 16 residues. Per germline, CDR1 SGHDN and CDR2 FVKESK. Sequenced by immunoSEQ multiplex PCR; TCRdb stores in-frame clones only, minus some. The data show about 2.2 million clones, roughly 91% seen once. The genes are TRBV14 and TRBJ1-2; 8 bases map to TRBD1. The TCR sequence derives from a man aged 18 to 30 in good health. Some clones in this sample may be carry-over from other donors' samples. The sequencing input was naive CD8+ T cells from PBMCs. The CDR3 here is CASSHRGQGEYYGYTF. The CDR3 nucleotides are TGTGCCAGCAGCCACCGTGGACAGGGAGAATACTATGGCTACACCTTC.